The 26 T cell receptor beta chains in this list originate from one sample, sequenced in a study of blood T cell repertoires in COVID-19 (dated by TCRdb to the early 2020s). Library preparation was by the immunoSEQ multiplex PCR assay. TCRdb mirrors the immuneACCESS table, restricted to in-frame sequences. Some clones are absent from its copies; in checked studies, under half trace to an unresolved V gene, and the reason for the others is unknown. For this sample the table gives 250,000 to 350,000 clones, of which 75% to 90% were detected only once. The top ten clonotypes cover about 2.2% of the sample. Sequenced input: PBMCs or T cells enriched from blood (not recorded which). The receptors originated from a woman between 18 and 30 years old who had recovered from COVID-19.

This chain links TRBV4-1 with TRBJ1-5, with no clear D. Germline V lookup: CDR1 MGHRA, CDR2 YSYEKL. The V and J ends lost 0 bases and 0 bases respectively, with 6 bases between them. The CDR3 sequence is 15 residues long. This CDR3 reads CASSQEINSNQPQHF. The CDR3 nucleotides read TGCGCCAGCAGCCAAGAAATAAATAGCAATCAGCCCCAGCATTTT.

The rearrangement uses TRBV9 and TRBJ2-1; 11 bases map to TRBD1. This CDR3 contains 15 residues. J gave up 5 bases and V 0 bases, and 1 base lay outside the gene matches. Germline CDR1 and CDR2: SGDLS and YYNGEE. The chain's CDR3 is CASSVGDRGNNEQFF. CDR3 in DNA: TGTGCCAGCAGCGTAGGGGACAGGGGGAACAATGAGCAGTTCTTC.

The V call is TRBV4-1, the J call TRBJ2-7; D uncertain. The CDR3 covers 16 residues. Trimming cost V 0 bases and J 0 bases, with 12 bases left between them. Germline V lookup: CDR1 MGHRA, CDR2 YSYEKL. The CDR3 DNA follows: TGCGCCAGCAGCCAAGAAGGCGCAGGATCCTCCTACGAGCAGTACTTC. Its translation is CASSQEGAGSSYEQYF.

The V and J genes are TRBV4-1 and TRBJ2-3, with TRBD2 matching over 10 bases. The trim removed 1 base at V and 4 bases at J, leaving 5 bases unmatched. In germline, CDR1 is MGHRA, CDR2 YSYEKL. The CDR3 spans 16 residues. The CDR3 region is CASSQGPSGGPDTQYF. The CDR3 bases are TGCGCCAGCAGCCAAGGTCCTAGCGGGGGCCCAGATACGCAGTATTTT.

This chain connects TRBV12-5 to TRBJ1-1; 8 bases align to TRBD1. This CDR3 is 16 amino acids long. J lost 3 bases, V lost 3 bases, and 9 bases had no gene match. The V gene's germline CDR1 is LGHNT and CDR2 FRNRAP. DNA for the CDR3: TGTGCTAGTGGTTTCAATACGGACAGGGTAGACACTGAAGCTTTCTTT. The encoded protein is CASGFNTDRVDTEAFF. Together with reference TRBV12-5 and TRBJ1-1, the CDR3 gives the full variable domain: DARVTQTPRHKVTEMGQEVTMRCQPILGHNTVFWYRQTMMQGLELLAYFRNRAPLDDSGMPKDRFSAEMPDATLATLKIQPSEPRDSAVYFCASGFNTDRVDTEAFFGQGTRLTVV.

The rearrangement joins TRBV5-6 to TRBJ1-2; 8 bases align to TRBD1. J was trimmed by 5 bases and V by 4 bases; bases with no gene match: 4. The CDR3 loop spans 13 amino acids. The V gene's germline CDR1 is SGHDT and CDR2 YYEEEE. The CDR3 nucleotides read TGTGCCAGCAGCCCGGGACAGGTATATGGCTACACCTTC. Protein product: CASSPGQVYGYTF.

This clone was seen only once. The rearrangement uses TRBV11-2 and TRBJ1-2; 8 bases fit TRBD1. The CDR3 covers 16 residues. The germline V gene encodes CDR1 SGHAT and CDR2 FQNNGV. J was trimmed by 4 bases and V by 4 bases; bases with no gene match: 11. In DNA form, the CDR3 reads TGTGCCAGCAGCTCCCTTCGGACAGGGAAGGGCTATGGCTACACCTTC. It encodes CASSSLRTGKGYGYTF.

V is TRBV19 and J is TRBJ1-5; D unclear. The length of the CDR3 is 15 residues. V was shortened by 3 bases and J by 0 bases, with 9 bases between the two germline ends. Germline-derived CDR1 and CDR2 are LNHDA and SQIVND (reference sequence). The CDR3: CASSIPGSSNQPQHF. CDR3 nucleotide sequence: TGTGCCAGTAGTATCCCAGGTTCTAGCAATCAGCCCCAGCATTTT.

The chain joins TRBV5-8 to TRBJ2-3; no clear D. Between the trimmed V and J ends, which lost 0 bases and 0 bases, there was a span of 11 bases. CDR3 size: 16 residues. Germline assignment: CDR1 SGHTS and CDR2 YDEGEE. Here the CDR3 reads CASSLVRVKSTDTQYF. CDR3 nucleotides: TGTGCCAGCAGCTTGGTTCGCGTGAAAAGCACAGATACGCAGTATTTT.

J is TRBJ1-4 and V is TRBV11-2, with D perhaps TRBD1 (5 bases). The CDR3 consists of 15 residues. The V and J ends lost 5 bases and 0 bases respectively, with 10 bases between them. Germline V gene lookup returns CDR1 SGHAT and CDR2 FQNNGV. The CDR3 region is CASSAYRTTNEKLFF. For the CDR3, the DNA is TGTGCCAGCAGCGCGTACAGGACAACTAATGAAAAACTGTTTTTT.

The chain carries TRBV19 and TRBJ1-1; 8 bases align to TRBD1. Unmatched junction bases numbered 6, after V lost 4 bases and J lost 5 bases. This CDR3 is built from 14 residues. The germline gives CDR1 LNHDA, CDR2 SQIVND (reference sequence). Here the CDR3 DNA reads TGTGCCAGTAGTACCCAGGGGGCTTGGACTGAAGCTTTCTTT. It codes for CASSTQGAWTEAFF. Variable domain in full (rest from reference TRBV19 and TRBJ1-1): DGGITQSPKYLFRKEGQNVTLSCEQNLNHDAMYWYRQDPGQGLRLIYYSQIVNDFQKGDIAEGYSVSREKKESFPLTVTSAQKNPTAFYLCASSTQGAWTEAFFGQGTRLTVV.

The CDR3 is CASSAGRPPLHF. DNA for the CDR3: TGTGCCAGCAGTGCAGGTCGTCCACCCCTCCACTTT. The V gene is TRBV2, the J gene TRBJ1-6; D gene uncertain. Germline V gene data show CDR1 as SNHLY and CDR2 as FYNNEI. Trimming took off 4 bases at V and 11 bases at J, with 9 bases between the two ends. The CDR3 has 12 residues.

This clone was seen a few times. This chain links TRBV2 with TRBJ2-3; tentatively, D is TRBD2 (6 bases). With 6 bases removed from V and 1 base from J, the gap between germline ends came to 8 bases. The CDR3 extends over 13 amino acids. Germline V gene data show CDR1 as SNHLY and CDR2 as FYNNEI. The CDR3 region is CASRWGGTDTQYF. CDR3 in DNA: TGTGCCAGCAGGTGGGGGGGCACAGATACGCAGTATTTT.

The chain joins TRBV3-1 (or the pseudogene TRBV3-2) to TRBJ2-2; possibly TRBD2 for D (6 bases). The CDR3 has 15 amino acids. Germline lookup yields CDR1 LGHDT and CDR2 YNNKEL (reference sequence). V was pared by 5 bases and J by 3 bases, with 13 bases between. The CDR3 protein is CASSDGGMYTGELFF. The CDR3, as DNA: TGTGCCAGCAGCGATGGGGGGATGTACACCGGGGAGCTGTTTTTT.

The chain couples TRBV12-3 or TRBV12-4 to TRBJ1-1; the D is unclear. Trimming took 7 bases from V and 7 from J, leaving 13 bases between them. The CDR3 runs to 12 residues. CDR3 region: CASTVGPFEAFF. The CDR3 nucleotides read TGTGCCAGCACCGTGGGCCCGTTTGAAGCTTTCTTT.

The rearrangement links TRBV30 to TRBJ2-5; no definite D call. This CDR3 has 12 residues. Germline assignment: CDR1 GTSNPN and CDR2 SVGIG (reference sequence). Trimming pared 1 base from V and 5 bases from J, leaving 8 bases between. CDR3 bases: TGTGCCTGGAGTGCTGTGTCGGAGACCCAGTACTTC. The encoded protein is CAWSAVSETQYF.

V is TRBV18 and J is TRBJ1-1, with D hard to call. The CDR3 is 16 residues long. The V end lost 1 base, the J end lost 1 base, and 13 bases lay between the germline ends. Germline V gene data show CDR1 as KGHSH and CDR2 as LQKENI. The CDR3 bases are TGTGCCAGCTCACCACTCGGGAAGGGAGGGAACACTGAAGCTTTCTTT. It yields the protein CASSPLGKGGNTEAFF.

This chain links TRBV28 with TRBJ1-4, with TRBD1 matching 7 bases. This CDR3 region has 19 residues. Per the germline V gene, CDR1 is MDHEN and CDR2 is SYDVKM. V was clipped by 5 bases and J by 3 bases; unmatched bases: 18. The CDR3 coding sequence is TGTGCCAGCAGTGTTAATCTCAGGACAGGTCAGGCCCCTAATGAAAAACTGTTTTTT. Translating gives CASSVNLRTGQAPNEKLFF.

This chain uses TRBV9 with TRBJ2-1; 7 bases are shared with TRBD1. This CDR3 comprises 17 residues. The ends lost 2 bases at V and 4 bases at J; junction bases unmatched: 12. CDR1 is SGDLS and CDR2 is YYNGEE in the germline V gene. The CDR3, as DNA: TGTGCCAGCAGCGTGCTCGCCGGGACAGATCTTTACAATGAGCAGTTCTTC. Translated: CASSVLAGTDLYNEQFF.

The chain carries TRBV3-1 (or the pseudogene TRBV3-2) and TRBJ2-4, with TRBD2 as a possible D gene (6 bases). This CDR3 spans 15 amino acids. V was shortened by 5 bases and J by 2 bases, with 13 bases between the two germline ends. Germline values: CDR1 LGHDT, CDR2 YNNKEL (reference sequence). The CDR3 DNA reads as TGTGCCAGCAGCTCCCGGGACTCCCCCAAAAACATTCAGTACTTC. This translates into CASSSRDSPKNIQYF.

The chain joins TRBV3-1 (or the pseudogene TRBV3-2) to TRBJ2-5; 10 nucleotides agree with TRBD2. The V segment lost 4 bases and the J segment 5 bases; nucleotides outside the gene matches: 7. The CDR3 loop spans 15 amino acids. Germline-derived CDR1 and CDR2 are LGHDT and YNNKEL (reference sequence). CDR3 region: CASSLRLAGDETQYF. In nucleotides, the CDR3 is TGTGCCAGCAGCCTACGTCTAGCGGGGGATGAGACCCAGTACTTC.

V and J are TRBV5-1 and TRBJ2-3; D possibly corresponds to TRBD2 (5 bases). V was cut by 4 bases and J by 6 bases, with 12 bases left in between. The CDR3 loop spans 13 amino acids. Germline CDR1 SGHRS, CDR2 YFSETQ. The CDR3 loop is CASSPYTGDTQYF. The CDR3 DNA is TGCGCCAGCAGCCCGTACACGGGGGATACGCAGTATTTT.

The rearrangement links TRBV9 to TRBJ1-2; no clear D. Germline loops: CDR1 SGDLS, CDR2 YYNGEE. The length of the CDR3 is 15 residues. Trimming left V 0 bases short and J 4 bases short, with 13 bases between. CDR3 amino acids: CASSVAREGGYGYTF. For the CDR3, the DNA is TGTGCCAGCAGCGTAGCGAGGGAAGGAGGCTATGGCTACACCTTC.

The chain joins TRBV10-3 to TRBJ2-1, with 15 positions matching TRBD2. The CDR3 contains 16 residues. V was clipped by 6 bases and J by 9 bases; unmatched bases: 9. Germline CDR1 reads ENHRY; CDR2 reads SYGVKD. Written as DNA, the CDR3 is TGTGCCATCAGGCCGGGACTAGCGGGGGGTTTGGGTGAGCAGTTCTTC. This codes for CAIRPGLAGGLGEQFF.

About this clone itself: Its ends do not fully match the called genes, so a read error is possible. The chain employs TRBV28 and TRBJ1-5; D uncertain. The CDR3 has 16 residues. The germline CDR1 and CDR2 sequences are MDHEN and SYDVKM. The CDR3 loop is CASSLLRRVSNQPQHF. CDR3 nucleotide sequence: TGTGCCAGCAGCTTATTACGACGGGTTAGCAATCAGCCCCAGCATTTT.

V is TRBV30 and J is TRBJ2-3; 8 bases agree with TRBD2. V dropped 4 bases and J dropped 4; count of bases not matched to a gene: 7. The CDR3 totals 14 residues. Looked up from germline, CDR1 is GTSNPN and CDR2 is SVGIG (reference sequence). CDR3: CAWNTGGLSDTQYF. The CDR3 DNA reads as TGTGCCTGGAATACGGGGGGGCTCTCAGATACGCAGTATTTT.